These 25 T cell receptor beta chains came from one sample sequenced in a study of T-cell memory formation after mild COVID-19. In TCRdb, the 5' RACE reads were re-called with MiXCR into one record per CDR3 protein. Of 400,000 or so distinct CDR3 sequences listed, about 19% are singletons. Input material: PBMCs or a T cell subset sorted from them (not recorded which). These receptors came from an adult woman who had mild COVID-19 (a few samples of this study predate the infection). Cell type and time point are not known.

The table lists this clonotype with a few counts. The rearrangement uses TRBV21-1 and TRBJ1-5; the table's D call TRBD1 went unverified against the DNA. TRBV21-1 is a pseudogene segment. The CDR3 is 19 residues long. The CDR3 reads CASSPPSGPGQGSLQPQHF. The CDR3 nucleotides are TGTGCCAGCAGCCCTCCCTCGGGCCCGGGACAGGGGAGTTTACAGCCCCAGCATTTT.

A few counts support this clonotype. The chain joins TRBV5-1 to TRBJ1-1; D is perhaps TRBD1 (6 bases). Trimming pared 0 bases from V and 4 bases from J, leaving 13 bases between. The germline CDR1 and CDR2 sequences are SGHRS and YFSETQ. The CDR3 covers 15 residues. The CDR3 protein is CASSLENRDTTEAFF. Here the CDR3 DNA reads TGCGCCAGCAGCTTGGAAAACAGGGATACCACTGAAGCTTTCTTT.

The rearrangement joins TRBV18 to TRBJ1-5; D may be TRBD1 (5 bases). This CDR3 spans 17 amino acids. Trimming took 2 bases from V and 0 from J, leaving 14 bases between them. Germline values: CDR1 KGHSH, CDR2 LQKENI. CDR3 sequence reads: CASSPYGGTYSNQPQHF. CDR3 DNA sequence: TGTGCCAGCTCACCATATGGGGGGACCTATAGCAATCAGCCCCAGCATTTT.

The V call is TRBV5-1, the J call TRBJ1-2; a possible D gene is TRBD1 (6 bases). The germline V and J ends were trimmed by 1 base and 2 bases, with 12 bases remaining between them. Per the germline V gene, CDR1 is SGHRS and CDR2 is YFSETQ. CDR3 size: 15 residues. The CDR3 region has the DNA TGCGCCAGCAGCTTGCGGCAGGGGCTAAACTATGGCTACACCTTC. This translates into CASSLRQGLNYGYTF.

This clonotype occurred many times. The chain links TRBV30 to TRBJ1-1; TRBD1 might be the D (5 bases). V lost 0 bases to trimming and J lost 2 bases, with 10 bases between them. Germline assignment: CDR1 GTSNPN and CDR2 SVGIG (reference sequence). This CDR3 spans 14 amino acids. The DNA of the CDR3 is TGTGCCTGGAGTGTACGGGGGGTTAACACTGAAGCTTTCTTT. Protein sequence: CAWSVRGVNTEAFF.

This clonotype was seen more than once but under ten times. The chain joins TRBV7-9 to TRBJ2-7, with 9 bases that match TRBD2. The ends lost 0 bases at V and 2 bases at J; junction bases unmatched: 2. This CDR3 has 15 residues. The germline V gene has CDR1 SEHNR and CDR2 FQNEAQ (reference sequence). The CDR3 here is CASSLASSGAYEQYF. The CDR3, as DNA: TGTGCCAGCAGCTTAGCCTCTAGCGGGGCCTACGAGCAGTACTTC.

This clonotype was picked up a small number of times. This sequence joins TRBV6-6 and TRBJ2-1; D is unclear. Trimming pared 8 bases from V and 8 bases from J, leaving 13 bases between. The CDR3 spans 12 residues. Germline CDR1 and CDR2: MNHNY and SVGAGI (reference sequence). The CDR3 DNA follows: TGTGCCAGCGGAATTAGAGTGGATGAGCAGTTCTTC. Translated: CASGIRVDEQFF.

This clonotype was seen more than once but under ten times. This chain's CDR3 is CASSLAVDPLGQFF. The CDR3 DNA reads TGTGCCAGCAGCTTAGCGGTCGACCCCCTGGGGCAGTTCTTC. The chain joins TRBV7-9 to TRBJ2-1; D unresolved. Germline V gene lookup returns CDR1 SEHNR and CDR2 FQNEAQ (reference sequence). The CDR3 has 14 amino acids. The V end lost 0 bases, the J end lost 12 bases, and 15 bases lay between the germline ends.

The chain has TRBV28 and TRBJ2-1; 13 bases are shared with TRBD2. From germline, CDR1 is MDHEN and CDR2 SYDVKM. This CDR3 region has 19 residues. J was trimmed by 6 bases and V by 8 bases; bases with no gene match: 19. In DNA, the CDR3 is TGTGCCAGCGCCACGGCACTAGCGGGGGGGCCGAGCCTCCCCAATGAGCAGTTCTTC. Translating gives CASATALAGGPSLPNEQFF.

V is TRBV9 and J is TRBJ1-6; TRBD1 matches 7 bases. Germline trimming cut 3 bases from V and 7 bases from J; bases unmatched to any gene: 7. The CDR3 covers 15 residues. CDR1 and CDR2 (germline): SGDLS, YYNGEE. The CDR3 reads CASSAQGNPNSPLHF. In DNA, the CDR3 is TGTGCCAGCAGCGCACAGGGGAATCCAAATTCACCCCTCCACTTT.

The chain is built from TRBV20-1 and TRBJ2-6; TRBD1 matches at 9 bases. The CDR3 extends over 16 amino acids. V dropped 6 bases and J dropped 4; count of bases not matched to a gene: 10. Germline-derived CDR1 and CDR2 are DFQATT and SNEGSKA (reference sequence). CDR3 bases: TGCAGTGCAGCGGGGACAGGGCACTCGGGGGCCAACGTCCTGACTTTC. Protein sequence: CSAAGTGHSGANVLTF.

The V call is TRBV5-1, the J call TRBJ2-5, with D hard to call. V was cut by 0 bases and J by 1 base, with 10 bases left in between. Germline V lookup: CDR1 SGHRS, CDR2 YFSETQ. This CDR3 has 15 amino acids. The CDR3 bases are TGCGCCAGCAGCTTGGTTACCCGCAGCCAAGAGACCCAGTACTTC. Residues: CASSLVTRSQETQYF.

This clonotype was picked up a small number of times. This chain links TRBV24-1 with TRBJ2-1; D call uncertain. CDR1 is KGHDR and CDR2 is SFDVKD in the germline V gene. Trimming pared 4 bases from V and 1 base from J, leaving 4 bases between. CDR3 length: 13 residues. This chain's CDR3 is CATSDSSYNEQFF. CDR3 sequence (DNA): TGTGCCACCAGTGACAGTTCCTACAATGAGCAGTTCTTC.

This chain uses TRBV12-3 or TRBV12-4 with TRBJ1-1; D call uncertain. This CDR3 has 15 residues. The V gene lost 5 bases and the J gene lost 3 bases, with 16 bases spanning the gap. CDR3 DNA sequence: TGTGCCAGCAGTCGATACGACGGGCGGGACACTGAAGCTTTCTTT. Amino acid sequence: CASSRYDGRDTEAFF.

The chain links TRBV20-1 to TRBJ1-2; TRBD1 matches 8 bases. Germline CDR1 is DFQATT and CDR2 is SNEGSKA (reference sequence). The trim removed 5 bases at V and 6 bases at J, leaving 5 bases unmatched. CDR3 size: 12 residues. The CDR3 region has the DNA TGCAGTGCTCGGACGACAGGGGATGGCTACACCTTC. It specifies CSARTTGDGYTF.

This clonotype occurred a few times. V usage is TRBV12-3 or TRBV12-4 and J usage is TRBJ1-3; D gene unclear. Trimming cost V 6 bases and J 11 bases, with 17 bases left between them. CDR3 size: 13 residues. The CDR3 DNA sequence: TGTGCCAGCAGCCCCTCCGGCACCTCCGCCATATATTTT. As protein: CASSPSGTSAIYF.

The J gene is TRBJ2-1, the V gene TRBV5-1; D gene uncertain. The CDR3 runs 14 residues. V lost 0 bases and J lost 4, with 8 bases in between. Germline assignment: CDR1 SGHRS and CDR2 YFSETQ. Written as DNA, the CDR3 is TGCGCCAGCAGCTTGGCCGAGCTATACAATGAGCAGTTCTTC. Translating it yields CASSLAELYNEQFF.

This clonotype turned up a few times. The chain recombines TRBV6-6 with TRBJ2-1, with TRBD2 matching 7 bases. The V gene's germline CDR1 is MNHNY and CDR2 SVGAGI (reference sequence). The CDR3 loop spans 13 amino acids. V lost 10 bases, J lost 5 bases, and 8 bases stayed unmatched. This CDR3 reads CATLRERNNEQFF. The DNA of the CDR3 is TGTGCCACCCTGCGGGAGCGGAACAATGAGCAGTTCTTC.

The chain has TRBV18 and TRBJ2-7; no clear D. Per germline, CDR1 KGHSH and CDR2 LQKENI. Trimming stripped 0 bases from V and 6 bases from J, with 12 bases between. CDR3 length: 14 residues. CDR3 region: CASSPPLSSREQYF. The CDR3 bases are TGTGCCAGCTCACCACCTCTCTCCTCCCGCGAGCAGTACTTC.

This clonotype was picked up a small number of times. This chain joins TRBV4-1 and TRBJ2-3; 12 positions match TRBD1. Germline values: CDR1 MGHRA, CDR2 YSYEKL. V lost 5 bases and J lost 5; bases outside the gene matches: 5. The CDR3 covers 15 residues. The CDR3 loop is CASSKGQGAKDTQYF. The CDR3 DNA reads TGCGCCAGCAGCAAGGGACAGGGGGCTAAAGATACGCAGTATTTT.

The sample holds a few counts of this clonotype. The chain combines TRBV11-2 with TRBJ2-7; TRBD2 might be the D (6 bases). With 1 base removed from V and 2 bases from J, the gap between germline ends came to 12 bases. The germline gives CDR1 SGHAT, CDR2 FQNNGV. This CDR3 comprises 15 residues. The CDR3 DNA follows: TGTGCCAGCAGCTTAGCGGGACTTGCCACCTACGAGCAGTACTTC. Its protein product is CASSLAGLATYEQYF.

This clonotype came up a few times. The V call is TRBV19, the J call TRBJ2-7; 9 bases fit TRBD1. Germline V CDR1 and CDR2: LNHDA, SQIVND (reference sequence). V gave up 2 bases and J gave up 3 bases; unmatched junction bases: 5. This CDR3 is 15 amino acids long. CDR3: CASSIWPGQGYEQYF. The CDR3 DNA sequence: TGTGCCAGTAGTATATGGCCGGGACAGGGCTACGAGCAGTACTTC.

The gene calls are TRBV6-2 or TRBV6-3 and TRBJ1-1; unclear D gene. CDR1 is MNHEY, CDR2 SVGEGT, per germline. Trimming took 6 bases from V and 4 from J, leaving 9 bases between them. CDR3 length: 12 amino acids. The CDR3 sequence is CASRRGTTEAFF. In nucleotides, the CDR3 is TGTGCCAGCAGGCGGGGTACCACTGAAGCTTTCTTT.

This clonotype was recorded once. The chain uses TRBV2 and TRBJ1-1; 8 bases align to TRBD1. The germline gives CDR1 SNHLY, CDR2 FYNNEI. The CDR3 runs to 15 residues. The V and J ends lost 3 bases and 1 base, in that order; junction bases with no gene match: 4. CDR3 region: CASSDRGLGNTEAFF. The CDR3 DNA is TGTGCCAGCAGTGACAGGGGGCTCGGGAACACTGAAGCTTTCTTT.

This clonotype was counted only a few times. V and J are TRBV7-6 and TRBJ2-3; 8 nucleotides agree with TRBD2. The CDR3 is made up of 17 amino acids. The germline V gene encodes CDR1 SGHVS and CDR2 FNYEAQ. The J segment lost 2 bases and the V segment lost 1 base, leaving 8 bases of the junction unmatched. CDR3 sequence reads: CASSLVPAGAITDTQYF. The CDR3 nucleotides read TGTGCCAGCAGCTTAGTTCCAGCGGGGGCTATCACAGATACGCAGTATTTT.